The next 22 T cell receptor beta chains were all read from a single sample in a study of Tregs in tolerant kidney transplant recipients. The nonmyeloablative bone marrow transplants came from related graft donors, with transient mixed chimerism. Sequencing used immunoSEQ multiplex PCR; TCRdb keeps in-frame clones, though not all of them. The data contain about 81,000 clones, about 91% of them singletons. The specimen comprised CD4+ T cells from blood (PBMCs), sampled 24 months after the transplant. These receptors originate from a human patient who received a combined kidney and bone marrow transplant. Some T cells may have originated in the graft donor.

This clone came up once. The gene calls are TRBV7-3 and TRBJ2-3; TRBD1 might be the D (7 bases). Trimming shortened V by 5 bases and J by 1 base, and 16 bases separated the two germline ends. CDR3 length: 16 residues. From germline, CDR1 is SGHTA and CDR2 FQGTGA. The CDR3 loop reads CASSTPEGARTDTQYF. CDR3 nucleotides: TGTGCCAGCAGCACCCCGGAGGGGGCCCGCACAGATACGCAGTATTTT.

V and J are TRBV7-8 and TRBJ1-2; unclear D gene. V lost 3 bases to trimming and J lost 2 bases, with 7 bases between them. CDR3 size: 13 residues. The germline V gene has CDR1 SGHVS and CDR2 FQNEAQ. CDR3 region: CASSLRSNYGYTF. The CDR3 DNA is TGTGCCAGCAGCTTGCGGTCCAACTATGGCTACACCTTC.

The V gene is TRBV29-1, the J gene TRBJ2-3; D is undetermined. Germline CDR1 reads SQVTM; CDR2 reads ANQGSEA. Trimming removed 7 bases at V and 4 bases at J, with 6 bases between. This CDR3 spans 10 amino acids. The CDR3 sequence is CSAHSDTQYF. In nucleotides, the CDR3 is TGCAGCGCTCACTCAGATACGCAGTATTTT.

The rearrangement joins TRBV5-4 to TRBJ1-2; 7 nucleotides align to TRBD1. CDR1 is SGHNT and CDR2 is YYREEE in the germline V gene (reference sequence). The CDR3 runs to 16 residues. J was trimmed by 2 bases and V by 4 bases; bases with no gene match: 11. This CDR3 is CASSTPPGQTNYGYTF. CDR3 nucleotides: TGTGCCAGCAGCACGCCCCCGGGACAGACAAACTATGGCTACACCTTC.

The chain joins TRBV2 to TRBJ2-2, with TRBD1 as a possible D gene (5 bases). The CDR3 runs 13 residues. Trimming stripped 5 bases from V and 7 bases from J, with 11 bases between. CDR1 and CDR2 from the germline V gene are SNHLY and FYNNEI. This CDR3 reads CASSKPQGGELFF. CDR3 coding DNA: TGTGCCAGCAGTAAACCTCAGGGCGGGGAGCTGTTTTTT.

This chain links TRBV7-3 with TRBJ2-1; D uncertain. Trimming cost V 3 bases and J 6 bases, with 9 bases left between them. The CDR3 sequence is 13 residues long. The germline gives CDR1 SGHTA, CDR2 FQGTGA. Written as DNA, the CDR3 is TGTGCCAGCAGCTTGCACACGGGCAATGAGCAGTTCTTC. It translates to CASSLHTGNEQFF.

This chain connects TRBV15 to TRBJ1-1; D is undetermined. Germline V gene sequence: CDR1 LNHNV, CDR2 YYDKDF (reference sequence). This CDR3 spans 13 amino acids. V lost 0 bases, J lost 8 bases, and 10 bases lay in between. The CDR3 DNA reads TGTGCCACCAGCAGAGATTCGGGGAGGGAAGCTTTCTTT. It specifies CATSRDSGREAFF. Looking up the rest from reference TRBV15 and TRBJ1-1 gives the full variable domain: DAMVIQNPRYQVTQFGKPVTLSCSQTLNHNVMYWYQQKSSQAPKLLFHYYDKDFNNEADTPDNFQSRRPNTSFCFLDIRSPGLGDTAMYLCATSRDSGREAFFGQGTRLTVV.

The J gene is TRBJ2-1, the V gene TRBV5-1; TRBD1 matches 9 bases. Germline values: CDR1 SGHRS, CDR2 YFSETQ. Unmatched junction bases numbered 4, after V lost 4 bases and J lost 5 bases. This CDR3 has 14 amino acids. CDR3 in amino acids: CASSGRDRDNEQFF. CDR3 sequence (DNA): TGCGCCAGCAGCGGCCGGGACAGGGACAATGAGCAGTTCTTC.

DNA for the CDR3: TGTGCCAGCAGCTCCGGACAAACGAACACTGAAGCTTTCTTT. It yields the protein CASSSGQTNTEAFF. The chain joins TRBV11-3 to TRBJ1-1; possibly TRBD1 for D (5 bases). Germline V gene lookup returns CDR1 SGHNT and CDR2 YENEEA. V gave up 4 bases and J gave up 1 base, with 10 bases separating them. This CDR3 contains 14 residues.

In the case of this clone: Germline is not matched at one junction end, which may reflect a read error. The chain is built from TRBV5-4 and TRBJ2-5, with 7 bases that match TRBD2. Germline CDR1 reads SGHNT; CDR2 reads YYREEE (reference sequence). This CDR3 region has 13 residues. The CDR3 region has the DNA TGTGCCAGCGGCTTGGGAGGGCCGGAGACCCAGTACTTC. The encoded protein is CASGLGGPETQYF.

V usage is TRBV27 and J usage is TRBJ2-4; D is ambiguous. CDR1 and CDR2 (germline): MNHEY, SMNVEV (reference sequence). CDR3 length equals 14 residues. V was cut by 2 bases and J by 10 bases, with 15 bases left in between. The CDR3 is CASSLDGGVGIQYF. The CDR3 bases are TGTGCCAGCAGTTTAGACGGTGGAGTTGGGATTCAGTACTTC.

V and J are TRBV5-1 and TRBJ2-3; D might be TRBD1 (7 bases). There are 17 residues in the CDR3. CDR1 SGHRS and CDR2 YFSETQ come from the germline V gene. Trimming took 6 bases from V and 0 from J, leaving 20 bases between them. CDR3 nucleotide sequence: TGCGCCAGCATATCAGGAGGGGGCAGGTATAGCACAGATACGCAGTATTTT. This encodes CASISGGGRYSTDTQYF.

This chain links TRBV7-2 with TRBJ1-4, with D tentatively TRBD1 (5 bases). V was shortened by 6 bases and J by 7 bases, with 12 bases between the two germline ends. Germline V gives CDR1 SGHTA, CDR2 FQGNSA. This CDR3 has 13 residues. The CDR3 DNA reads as TGTGCCAGCAGTTCTGGGGGAGGTGAAAAACTGTTTTTT. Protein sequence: CASSSGGGEKLFF.

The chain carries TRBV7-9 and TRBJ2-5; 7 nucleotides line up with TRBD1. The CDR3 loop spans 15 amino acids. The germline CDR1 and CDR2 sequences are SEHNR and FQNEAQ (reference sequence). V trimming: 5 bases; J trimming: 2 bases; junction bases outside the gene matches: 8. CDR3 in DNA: TGTGCCAGCAGCCTAACCGGGGACAGACAAGAGACCCAGTACTTC. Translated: CASSLTGDRQETQYF. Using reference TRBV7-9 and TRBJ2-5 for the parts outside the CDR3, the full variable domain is DTGVSQNPRHKITKRGQNVTFRCDPISEHNRLYWYRQTLGQGPEFLTYFQNEAQLEKSRLLSDRFSAERPKGSFSTLEIQRTEQGDSAMYLCASSLTGDRQETQYFGPGTRLLVL.

CDR3 amino acids: CAWGPRRASGELFF. CDR3 bases: TGTGCCTGGGGCCCTCGGCGGGCGTCCGGGGAGCTGTTTTTT. The rearrangement links TRBV30 to TRBJ2-2; D might be TRBD2 (5 bases). V lost 5 bases and J 6 bases, leaving 16 bases between the germline ends. The CDR3 spans 14 residues. The germline V gene encodes CDR1 GTSNPN and CDR2 SVGIG (reference sequence).

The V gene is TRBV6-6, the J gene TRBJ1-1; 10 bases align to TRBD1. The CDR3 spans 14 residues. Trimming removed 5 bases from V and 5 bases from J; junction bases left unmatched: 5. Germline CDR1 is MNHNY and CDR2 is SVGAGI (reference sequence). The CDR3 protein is CASSRGQGGTEAFF. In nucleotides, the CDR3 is TGTGCCAGCAGTAGAGGACAGGGGGGGACTGAAGCTTTCTTT.

CDR3 in amino acids: CASSQGGGYSYNEQFF. The DNA of the CDR3 is TGTGCCAGCAGCCAAGGGGGGGGTTACTCCTACAATGAGCAGTTCTTC. This rearrangement joins TRBV14 to TRBJ2-1, with 7 nucleotides matching TRBD2. The CDR3 is made up of 16 amino acids. Looked up from germline, CDR1 is SGHDN and CDR2 is FVKESK. V shed 1 base and J 0 bases; nucleotides not matched to a gene: 3.

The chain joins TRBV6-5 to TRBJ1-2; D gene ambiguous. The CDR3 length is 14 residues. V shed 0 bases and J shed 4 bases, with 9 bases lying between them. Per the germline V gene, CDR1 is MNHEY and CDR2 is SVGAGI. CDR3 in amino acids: CASSYSRGGYGYTF. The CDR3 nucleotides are TGTGCCAGCAGTTACTCTCGGGGTGGCTATGGCTACACCTTC.

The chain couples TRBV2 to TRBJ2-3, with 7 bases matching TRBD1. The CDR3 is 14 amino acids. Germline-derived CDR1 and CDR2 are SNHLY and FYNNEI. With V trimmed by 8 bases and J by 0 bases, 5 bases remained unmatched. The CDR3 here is CASGQGQSTDTQYF. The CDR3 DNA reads TGTGCCAGCGGGCAGGGACAGAGCACAGATACGCAGTATTTT.

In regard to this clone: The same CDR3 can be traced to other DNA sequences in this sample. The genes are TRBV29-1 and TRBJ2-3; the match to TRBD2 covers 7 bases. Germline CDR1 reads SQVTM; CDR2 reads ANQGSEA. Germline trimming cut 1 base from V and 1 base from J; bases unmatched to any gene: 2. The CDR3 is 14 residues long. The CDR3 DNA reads TGCAGCGTTGAAGGCGGGAGAGGCACAGATACGCAGTATTTT. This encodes CSVEGGRGTDTQYF.

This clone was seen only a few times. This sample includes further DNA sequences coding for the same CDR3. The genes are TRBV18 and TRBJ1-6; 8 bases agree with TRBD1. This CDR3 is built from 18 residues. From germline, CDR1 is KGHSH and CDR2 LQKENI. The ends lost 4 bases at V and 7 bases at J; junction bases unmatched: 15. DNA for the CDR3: TGTGCCAGCTCACACTTGAACACGGGGGGACAGGCAAATTCACCCCTCCACTTT. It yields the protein CASSHLNTGGQANSPLHF. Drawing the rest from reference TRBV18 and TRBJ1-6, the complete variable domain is NAGVMQNPRHLVRRRGQEARLRCSPMKGHSHVYWYRQLPEEGLKFMVYLQKENIIDESGMPKERFSAEFPKEGPSILRIQQVVRGDSAAYFCASSHLNTGGQANSPLHFGNGTRLTVT.

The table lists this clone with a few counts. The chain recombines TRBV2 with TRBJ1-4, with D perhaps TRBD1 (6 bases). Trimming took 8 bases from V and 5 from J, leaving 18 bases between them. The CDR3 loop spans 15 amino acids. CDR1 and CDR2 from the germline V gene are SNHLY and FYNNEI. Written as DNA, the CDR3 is TGTGCCAGCCAGAATGGGACAAGGGTAAATGAAAAACTGTTTTTT. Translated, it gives CASQNGTRVNEKLFF.